This TCR beta chain derives from a study of T cell responses to AZD1222 COVID-19 vaccine. V lost 1 base to trimming and J lost 7 bases, with 4 bases between them. CDR1 is LGHDT and CDR2 is YNNKEL in the germline V gene (reference sequence). The CDR3 loop spans 12 amino acids. This table comes from immunoSEQ multiplex PCR, and its TCRdb copy is limited to in-frame clones, with some not included. The repertoire consists of roughly 130,000 clones, with about 88% occurring once and the leading ten covering over 6.5%. Overall study results and limits: CD4 TCRs associated with vaccination spanned spike, dominating at 160-218 and 743-854. Clonal diversity may have been underestimated in mostly white British donors. Baseline antibody screening turned up just 6 or 7 seropositive AZD1222 recipients.

To note about this clone: Its antigen is currently unknown.

The chain carries TRBV3-1 (or the pseudogene TRBV3-2) and TRBJ1-4, with D unclear. This receptor was taken from an adult in good health. Specimen: peripheral blood, collected on day 0 of AZD1222 vaccination. The DNA for the CDR3 is TGTGCCAGCAGCCAAGGGCCTGAAAAACTGTTTTTT. This sequence encodes CASSQGPEKLFF.